The 19 T cell receptor beta chains listed next were all sequenced from one sample in a study of shared clonotypes between healthy human individuals. Assay: immunoSEQ multiplex PCR; the TCRdb copy retains only in-frame clones and omits some. The data show around 530,000 clones, with around 80% seen just once and 12% held by the top ten. Input material: PBMCs. These receptors all come from a woman in her forties in good health. Some clones in this sample may be carry-over from other donors' samples.

This sequence joins TRBV6-1 and TRBJ2-7, with 9 bases that match TRBD1. The length of the CDR3 is 13 residues. V trimming: 6 bases; J trimming: 3 bases; junction bases outside the gene matches: 3. The germline gives CDR1 MNHNS, CDR2 SASEGT. CDR3 nucleotides: TGTGCCAGCAGCCGGGACAGGGACTACGAGCAGTACTTC. Translated: CASSRDRDYEQYF.

The genes are TRBV5-4 and TRBJ1-2; tentative D call: TRBD1 (6 bases). Germline V lookup: CDR1 SGHNT, CDR2 YYREEE (reference sequence). The CDR3 runs 15 residues. V lost 0 bases and J 0 bases, leaving 9 bases between the germline ends. Here the CDR3 reads CASSLEQGPNYGYTF. CDR3 nucleotide sequence: TGTGCCAGCAGCTTGGAACAGGGTCCTAACTATGGCTACACCTTC.

This CDR3 is CASSIQRAYNEQFF. For the CDR3, the DNA is TGTGCCAGTAGTATCCAACGGGCCTACAATGAGCAGTTCTTC. The chain recombines TRBV19 with TRBJ2-1; no clear D gene. Per germline, CDR1 LNHDA and CDR2 SQIVND (reference sequence). CDR3 length equals 14 residues. Between the trimmed V and J ends, which lost 3 bases and 2 bases, there was a span of 8 bases.

This sequence joins TRBV11-2 and TRBJ2-3; 8 bases are shared with TRBD2. Trimming took 2 bases from V and 0 from J; bases not matched to a gene: 7. CDR1 SGHAT and CDR2 FQNNGV come from the germline V gene. The CDR3 is 17 residues long. CDR3 sequence reads: CASSLLAGITSTDTQYF. CDR3 coding DNA: TGTGCCAGCAGCTTACTAGCGGGCATTACTAGCACAGATACGCAGTATTTT.

This chain links TRBV19 with TRBJ2-1, with TRBD2 matching 15 bases. CDR1 and CDR2 from the germline V gene are LNHDA and SQIVND (reference sequence). This CDR3 has 20 amino acids. V dropped 4 bases and J dropped 3; count of bases not matched to a gene: 13. This CDR3 is CASSRFRPGGLAGGYNEQFF. As DNA, the CDR3 is TGTGCCAGTAGTAGATTCCGACCGGGGGGACTAGCGGGAGGCTACAATGAGCAGTTCTTC. Together with reference TRBV19 and TRBJ2-1, the CDR3 gives the full variable domain: DGGITQSPKYLFRKEGQNVTLSCEQNLNHDAMYWYRQDPGQGLRLIYYSQIVNDFQKGDIAEGYSVSREKKESFPLTVTSAQKNPTAFYLCASSRFRPGGLAGGYNEQFFGPGTRLTVL.

V and J are TRBV28 and TRBJ1-1; D not resolved. CDR3 length: 15 residues. Germline V gives CDR1 MDHEN, CDR2 SYDVKM. V was clipped by 0 bases and J by 1 base, with 9 bases between them. The CDR3, as DNA: TGTGCCAGCAGTTTATGGCGACGGCGGAACACTGAAGCTTTCTTT. It encodes CASSLWRRRNTEAFF.

The J gene is TRBJ1-2, the V gene TRBV6-1; 7 positions agree with TRBD1. V trimming: 1 base; J trimming: 8 bases; junction bases outside the gene matches: 7. CDR1 and CDR2 (germline): MNHNS, SASEGT. The CDR3 is 14 amino acids. Here the CDR3 reads CASSEGTGPRGYTF. CDR3 DNA: TGTGCCAGCAGTGAAGGGACAGGCCCGCGCGGCTACACCTTC.

To note about this clone: This sample also contains other DNA sequences that code for the same CDR3. The chain carries TRBV6-5 and TRBJ1-4; weak D call: TRBD1 (5 bases). V was clipped by 2 bases and J by 6 bases, with 10 bases between them. This CDR3 is 14 amino acids long. The germline V gene encodes CDR1 MNHEY and CDR2 SVGAGI. The DNA of the CDR3 is TGTGCCAGCAGTTACGGGCAGGGCTATGAAAAACTGTTTTTT. This encodes CASSYGQGYEKLFF.

CDR3 loop: CASNLNRLAGGDTQYF. In DNA, the CDR3 is TGTGCCAGCAACCTCAATCGGCTAGCGGGAGGGGATACGCAGTATTTT. The chain carries TRBV5-4 and TRBJ2-3; 12 nucleotides line up with TRBD2. CDR3 length: 16 amino acids. Germline lookup yields CDR1 SGHNT and CDR2 YYREEE (reference sequence). After removal of 6 bases from V and 6 bases from J, the junction contained 11 bases not matched to a gene. The whole variable domain, remainder taken from reference TRBV5-4 and TRBJ2-3, is ETGVTQSPTHLIKTRGQQVTLRCSSQSGHNTVSWYQQALGQGPQFIFQYYREEENGRGNFPPRFSGLQFPNYSSELNVNALELDDSALYLCASNLNRLAGGDTQYFGPGTRLTVL.

This sequence joins TRBV27 and TRBJ2-7; D remains unclear. Germline V gives CDR1 MNHEY, CDR2 SMNVEV (reference sequence). V was cut by 7 bases and J by 3 bases, with 7 bases left in between. The CDR3 length is 11 residues. CDR3 sequence (DNA): TGTGCCAGCACGATTATCTACGAGCAGTACTTC. This sequence encodes CASTIIYEQYF.

The chain couples TRBV7-2 to TRBJ2-5; D possibly uses TRBD1 or TRBD2 (5 bases each). Germline values: CDR1 SGHTA, CDR2 FQGNSA. CDR3 size: 15 residues. V lost 5 bases, J lost 6 bases, and 19 bases lay in between. In DNA, the CDR3 is TGTGCCAGCAGCCGGCCCAGGGTCCGGGACCAGACCCAGTACTTC. Its protein is CASSRPRVRDQTQYF. Full variable domain (remainder filled in from reference TRBV7-2 and TRBJ2-5): GAGVSQSPSNKVTEKGKDVELRCDPISGHTALYWYRQSLGQGLEFLIYFQGNSAPDKSGLPSDRFSAERTGGSVSTLTIQRTQQEDSAVYLCASSRPRVRDQTQYFGPGTRLLVL.

For this clone: At one of its ends the junction is not consistent with the germline gene, which may arise from a read error. The V call is TRBV25-1, the J call TRBJ1-4, with TRBD1 matching 9 bases. The CDR3 sequence is 14 residues long. In germline, CDR1 is MGHDK, CDR2 SYGVNS. CDR3 protein: CASGVGTGNEKLFF. CDR3 in DNA: TGTGCCAGCGGTGTCGGGACAGGGAATGAAAAGCTGTTTTTT.

This sequence joins TRBV28 and TRBJ1-2; 9 bases are a match to TRBD1. Looked up from germline, CDR1 is MDHEN and CDR2 is SYDVKM. V was clipped by 6 bases and J by 2 bases; unmatched bases: 7. The CDR3 covers 15 residues. The DNA of the CDR3 is TGTGCCAGCAGCCAAACCGGGACAGGGAACTATGGCTACACCTTC. Its translation: CASSQTGTGNYGYTF.

The chain joins TRBV27 to TRBJ2-1; no clear D gene. CDR1 MNHEY and CDR2 SMNVEV come from the germline V gene (reference sequence). Trimming stripped 5 bases from V and 7 bases from J, with 15 bases between. The CDR3 spans 14 residues. CDR3 loop: CASSPRFTVNEQFF. CDR3 in DNA: TGTGCCAGCAGTCCTCGCTTTACGGTGAATGAGCAGTTCTTC.

This chain joins TRBV6-5 and TRBJ2-7, with a possible D match to TRBD1 (6 bases). The CDR3 consists of 12 residues. Germline V gives CDR1 MNHEY, CDR2 SVGAGI. Between the trimmed V and J ends, which lost 6 bases and 4 bases, there was a span of 10 bases. As DNA, the CDR3 is TGTGCCAGCAGCAGGGGAGATTACGAGCAGTACTTC. Encoded protein: CASSRGDYEQYF.

The V call is TRBV6-6, the J call TRBJ1-2, with 7 bases identical to TRBD1. Trimming cost V 1 base and J 8 bases; bases outside gene matches: 7. This CDR3 contains 14 residues. Germline V gene sequence: CDR1 MNHNY, CDR2 SVGAGI (reference sequence). This CDR3 is CASSYYGQEGGYTF. The CDR3 bases are TGTGCCAGCAGTTACTATGGACAGGAAGGGGGCTACACCTTC.

The rearrangement uses TRBV5-1 and TRBJ2-1; perhaps TRBD2 as D (6 bases). Germline V gene sequence: CDR1 SGHRS, CDR2 YFSETQ. The germline V and J ends were trimmed by 5 bases and 3 bases, with 12 bases remaining between them. There are 14 residues in the CDR3. CDR3 residues: CASSGGVSYNEQFF. DNA for the CDR3: TGCGCCAGCAGTGGCGGGGTTAGCTACAATGAGCAGTTCTTC.

The V and J genes are TRBV7-2 and TRBJ2-5, with 9 bases fitting TRBD1. CDR3 size: 16 residues. With 7 bases clipped from V and 6 bases from J, the junction kept 15 bases outside the gene matches. Germline V gene sequence: CDR1 SGHTA, CDR2 FQGNSA. Here the CDR3 reads CASTLEAGTGSQTQYF. The CDR3 DNA reads as TGTGCCAGCACCCTAGAGGCGGGGACAGGGAGCCAGACCCAGTACTTC. The full variable domain, with the rest looked up from reference TRBV7-2 and TRBJ2-5, is GAGVSQSPSNKVTEKGKDVELRCDPISGHTALYWYRQSLGQGLEFLIYFQGNSAPDKSGLPSDRFSAERTGGSVSTLTIQRTQQEDSAVYLCASTLEAGTGSQTQYFGPGTRLLVL.

The rearrangement joins TRBV21-1 to TRBJ2-2. TRBV21-1 is a documented pseudogene. The CDR3 loop spans 16 amino acids. This CDR3 is CASTKERRSAFGELFF. CDR3 in DNA: TGTGCCAGCACGAAAGAACGGCGCTCGGCCTTCGGGGAGCTGTTTTTT.